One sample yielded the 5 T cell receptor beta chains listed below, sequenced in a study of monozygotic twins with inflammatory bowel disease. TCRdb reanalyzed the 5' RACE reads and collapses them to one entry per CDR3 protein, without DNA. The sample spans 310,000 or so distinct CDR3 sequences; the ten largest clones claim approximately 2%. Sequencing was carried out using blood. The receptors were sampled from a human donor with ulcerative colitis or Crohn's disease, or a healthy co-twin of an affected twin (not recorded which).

This CDR3 is CASSTSRLNEQYF. The genes are TRBV2 and TRBJ2-7; the TCRdb call, TRBD2, lacks DNA for checking. CDR3 size: 13 residues. Germline CDR1 SNHLY, CDR2 FYNNEI.

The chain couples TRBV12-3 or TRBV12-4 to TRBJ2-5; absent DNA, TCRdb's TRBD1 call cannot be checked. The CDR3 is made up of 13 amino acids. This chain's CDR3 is CASRRDRVETQYF.

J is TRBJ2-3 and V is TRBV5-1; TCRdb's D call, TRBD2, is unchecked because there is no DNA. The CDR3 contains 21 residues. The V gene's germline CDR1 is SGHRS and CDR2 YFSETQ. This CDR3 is CASSSLNPGGRRRGSTDTQYF.

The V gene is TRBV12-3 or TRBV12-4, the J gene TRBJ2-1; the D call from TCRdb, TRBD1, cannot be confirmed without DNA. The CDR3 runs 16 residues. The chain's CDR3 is CASSTSGDRGLNEQFF.

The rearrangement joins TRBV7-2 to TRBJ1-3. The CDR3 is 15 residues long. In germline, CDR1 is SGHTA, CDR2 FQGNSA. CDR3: CASSLGRNSGNTIYF. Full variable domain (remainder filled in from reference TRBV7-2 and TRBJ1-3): GAGVSQSPSNKVTEKGKDVELRCDPISGHTALYWYRQSLGQGLEFLIYFQGNSAPDKSGLPSDRFSAERTGGSVSTLTIQRTQQEDSAVYLCASSLGRNSGNTIYFGEGSWLTVV.